This T cell receptor (beta chain) originates from a study of shared clonotypes between healthy human individuals. The CDR3 is 16 residues long. V was pared by 10 bases and J by 4 bases, with 15 bases of the junction left unmatched. Looked up from germline, CDR1 is ENHRY and CDR2 is SYGVKD. Study results and caveats: Among a handful of donors, roughly 5% of naive CD4 clonotypes were found in common.

The table came from immunoSEQ multiplex PCR; TCRdb's copy has only in-frame clones and leaves some out. The sample contains 550,000 to 850,000 clones, over 55% of which appear only once. A remark on this clone: Antigen: not known.

The clonotype comes from a woman in her twenties or thirties in good health. V usage is TRBV10-3 and J usage is TRBJ1-1; 10 positions agree with TRBD1. The sample was memory CD4+ T cells sorted from blood. Subset of the sample: CD45RA-negative fraction. CDR3 amino acids: CASKHDPGQGSTEAFF. The CDR3 DNA reads as TGTGCCAGCAAACACGACCCGGGACAGGGGAGCACTGAAGCTTTCTTT.